Each of the 9 T cell receptor beta chains below was sequenced from the same sample in a study of CD8+CD57+ T cells in acquired aplastic anemia. Genomic DNA, the template, was used for profiling of the TCR beta VDJ and CDR3. TCRdb passed the reads through MiXCR, listing each CDR3 protein once. The data show under 200,000 distinct CDR3 sequences, 71% seen once. In patients chosen for sequencing, flow cytometry had shown CD8+CD57+ cell expansion. The specimen sequenced was sorted CD4+, CD8+, or CD8+CD57+ T cells (not recorded which) from PBMCs. The receptors stem from a human donor with aplastic anemia.

A note on this clonotype: The junction shows a germline mismatch at one end, possibly a read error. The chain is built from TRBV2 and TRBJ1-6; 8 nucleotides align to TRBD1. In germline, CDR1 is SNHLY, CDR2 FYNNEI. The CDR3 consists of 14 residues. The CDR3 DNA follows: TGTGCCAGCAGGGCCGGGACAGGACTAACGGGACTCTCCTTT. It codes for CASRAGTGLTGLSF.

The V and J genes are TRBV9 and TRBJ2-7; D unclear. Trimming pared 0 bases from V and 3 bases from J, leaving 10 bases between. The CDR3 is 14 residues long. The germline gives CDR1 SGDLS, CDR2 YYNGEE. The CDR3 DNA is TGTGCCAGCAGCGTAGCGCTGCCCGGCTACGAGCAGTACTTC. It encodes CASSVALPGYEQYF.

A few counts support this clonotype. The chain joins TRBV2 to TRBJ2-7; 8 bases are a match to TRBD1. This CDR3 region has 14 residues. After removal of 7 bases from V and 4 bases from J, the junction contained 9 bases not matched to a gene. Germline CDR1 and CDR2: SNHLY and FYNNEI. The CDR3 here is CASKIQGAIYEQYF. The CDR3 bases are TGTGCCAGCAAGATCCAGGGGGCCATATACGAGCAGTACTTC.

The rearrangement uses TRBV19 and TRBJ2-6; unclear D gene. The CDR3 has 18 residues. V was cut by 3 bases and J by 0 bases, with 15 bases left in between. The germline V gene encodes CDR1 LNHDA and CDR2 SQIVND (reference sequence). The DNA for the CDR3 is TGTGCCAGTAGTATCCCGGCAGAACTAAGCTCTGGGGCCAACGTCCTGACTTTC. It codes for CASSIPAELSSGANVLTF.

The chain uses TRBV7-6 and TRBJ2-5; 11 nucleotides match TRBD1. Looked up from germline, CDR1 is SGHVS and CDR2 is FNYEAQ. J gave up 5 bases and V 0 bases, and 5 bases lay outside the gene matches. The CDR3 is made up of 16 amino acids. CDR3 region: CASSLAVGDRGETQYF. Written as DNA, the CDR3 is TGTGCCAGCAGCTTAGCAGTAGGGGACAGGGGGGAGACCCAGTACTTC.

At least ten counts were recorded for this clonotype. The chain uses TRBV20-1 and TRBJ2-2; D not resolved. V gave up 7 bases and J gave up 0 bases, with 3 bases separating them. Per the germline V gene, CDR1 is DFQATT and CDR2 is SNEGSKA (reference sequence). The CDR3 covers 11 residues. This chain's CDR3 is CSDSNTGELFF. In DNA, the CDR3 is TGCAGTGACTCGAACACCGGGGAGCTGTTTTTT.

The J gene is TRBJ1-4, the V gene TRBV7-6; TRBD1 might be the D (6 bases). Per germline, CDR1 SGHVS and CDR2 FNYEAQ. V dropped 2 bases and J dropped 6 bases, with 7 bases sitting between them. There are 13 residues in the CDR3. The CDR3 region is CASSLPGDEKLFF. CDR3 DNA: TGTGCCAGCAGCTTACCAGGGGATGAAAAACTGTTTTTT.

The chain combines TRBV7-9 with TRBJ2-2, with TRBD1 identical over 7 bases. The CDR3 spans 15 residues. The V gene end was trimmed by 8 bases and the J gene end by 1 base; junction bases not matched to a gene: 7. Looked up from germline, CDR1 is SEHNR and CDR2 is FQNEAQ (reference sequence). The CDR3 protein is CASASWTGNTGELFF. CDR3 nucleotides: TGTGCCAGCGCCTCTTGGACAGGGAACACCGGGGAGCTGTTTTTT.

This chain links TRBV20-1 with TRBJ2-1; D is unresolved. The CDR3 has 11 amino acids. The germline V and J ends were trimmed by 4 bases and 8 bases, with 9 bases remaining between them. The V gene's germline CDR1 is DFQATT and CDR2 SNEGSKA (reference sequence). In nucleotides, the CDR3 is TGCAGTGCTAACCCCCTGGATGAGCAGTTCTTC. The encoded protein is CSANPLDEQFF.